Sequencing of this TCR beta chain was carried out in a study of T-cell memory formation after mild COVID-19. TCRdb passed the 5' RACE reads through MiXCR, listing each CDR3 protein once. The sample includes around 300,000 distinct CDR3 sequences, roughly an eighth of them seen just once. CDR1 is DFQATT, CDR2 SNEGSKA, per germline (reference sequence). Trimming cost V 3 bases and J 5 bases, with 19 bases left between them. The CDR3 length is 15 residues. This clonotype was seen more than once but under ten times. The sample comprised PBMCs or a T cell subset sorted from them (not recorded which). This rearrangement joins TRBV20-1 to TRBJ2-5; D is perhaps TRBD1 (5 bases). The TCR was taken from a young man who had mild COVID-19 (a few samples of this study predate the infection). Cell type and time point are not known. Here the CDR3 reads CSARADTPGGETQYF. The CDR3, as DNA: TGCAGTGCTAGGGCGGACACTCCGGGTGGGGAGACCCAGTACTTC.